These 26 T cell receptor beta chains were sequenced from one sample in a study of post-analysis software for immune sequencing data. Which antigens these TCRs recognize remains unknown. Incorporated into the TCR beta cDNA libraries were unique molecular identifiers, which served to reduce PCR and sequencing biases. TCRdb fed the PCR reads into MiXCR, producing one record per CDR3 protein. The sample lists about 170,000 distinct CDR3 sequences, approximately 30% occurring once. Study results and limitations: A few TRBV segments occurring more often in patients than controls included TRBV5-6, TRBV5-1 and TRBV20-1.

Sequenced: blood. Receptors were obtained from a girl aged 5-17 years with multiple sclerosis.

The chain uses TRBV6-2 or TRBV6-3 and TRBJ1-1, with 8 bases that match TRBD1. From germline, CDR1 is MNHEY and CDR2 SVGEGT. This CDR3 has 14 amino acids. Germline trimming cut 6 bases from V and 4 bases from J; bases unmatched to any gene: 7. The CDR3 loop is CASSQGADSTEAFF. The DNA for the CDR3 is TGTGCCAGCAGCCAGGGGGCGGATAGCACTGAAGCTTTCTTT.

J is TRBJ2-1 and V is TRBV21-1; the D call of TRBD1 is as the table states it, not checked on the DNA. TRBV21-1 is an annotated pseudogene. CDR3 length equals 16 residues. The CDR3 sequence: CASSEGTGDPYNEQFF. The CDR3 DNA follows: TGTGCCAGCAGCGAAGGGACAGGGGATCCCTACAATGAGCAGTTCTTC.

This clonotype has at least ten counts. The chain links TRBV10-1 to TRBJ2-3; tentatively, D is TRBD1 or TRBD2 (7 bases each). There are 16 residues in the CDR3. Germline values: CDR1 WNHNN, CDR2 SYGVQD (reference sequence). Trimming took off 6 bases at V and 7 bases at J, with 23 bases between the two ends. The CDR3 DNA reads TGCGCCAGCAGCTCCGGGGGGCAGGGGGGTGCATATACGCAGTATTTT. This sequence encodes CASSSGGQGGAYTQYF.

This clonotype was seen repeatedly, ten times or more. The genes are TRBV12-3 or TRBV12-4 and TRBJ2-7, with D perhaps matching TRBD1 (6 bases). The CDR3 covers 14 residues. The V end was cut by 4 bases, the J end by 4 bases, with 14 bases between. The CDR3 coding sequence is TGTGCCAGCAGTTGGACAGCGGTCTTTTACGAGCAGTACTTC. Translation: CASSWTAVFYEQYF.

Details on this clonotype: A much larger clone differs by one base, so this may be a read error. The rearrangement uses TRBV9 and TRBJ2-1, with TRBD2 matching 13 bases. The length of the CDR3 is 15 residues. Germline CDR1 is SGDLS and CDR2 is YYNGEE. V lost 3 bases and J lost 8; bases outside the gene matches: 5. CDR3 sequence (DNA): TGTGCCAGCAGCGAGGGACTAGCGGGAACCTATGAGCAGTTCTTC. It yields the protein CASSEGLAGTYEQFF. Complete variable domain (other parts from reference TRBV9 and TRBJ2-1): DSGVTQTPKHLITATGQRVTLRCSPRSGDLSVYWYQQSLDQGLQFLIQYYNGEERAKGNILERFSAQQFPDLHSELNLSSLELGDSALYFCASSEGLAGTYEQFFGPGTRLTVL.

The CDR3 protein is CASGPPGGVSNQPQHF. The CDR3 DNA is TGTGCTAGTGGTCCCCCAGGTGGAGTTAGCAATCAGCCCCAGCATTTT. The chain is built from TRBV12-5 and TRBJ1-5; D not resolved. Germline values: CDR1 LGHNT, CDR2 FRNRAP. The V end was cut by 5 bases, the J end by 0 bases, with 14 bases between. The CDR3 is 16 residues long.

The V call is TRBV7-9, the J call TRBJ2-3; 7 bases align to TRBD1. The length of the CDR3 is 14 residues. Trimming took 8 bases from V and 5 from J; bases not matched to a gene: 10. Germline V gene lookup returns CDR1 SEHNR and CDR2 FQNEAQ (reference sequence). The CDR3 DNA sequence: TGTGCCAGCGGCAGACAGGGCGTCAGAGATACGCAGTATTTT. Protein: CASGRQGVRDTQYF.

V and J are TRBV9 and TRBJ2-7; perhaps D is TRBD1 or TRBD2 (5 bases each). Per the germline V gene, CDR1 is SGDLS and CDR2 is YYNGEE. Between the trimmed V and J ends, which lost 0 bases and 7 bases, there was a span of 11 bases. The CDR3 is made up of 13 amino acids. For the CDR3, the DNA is TGTGCCAGCAGCGTAGTGGGGACGAGTGAGCAGTACTTC. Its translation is CASSVVGTSEQYF.

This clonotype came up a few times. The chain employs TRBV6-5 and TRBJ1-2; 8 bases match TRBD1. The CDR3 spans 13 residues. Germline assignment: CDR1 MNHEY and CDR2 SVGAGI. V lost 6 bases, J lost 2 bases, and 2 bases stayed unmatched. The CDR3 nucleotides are TGTGCCAGCAGGGACAGGGTGAACTATGGCTACACCTTC. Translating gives CASRDRVNYGYTF.

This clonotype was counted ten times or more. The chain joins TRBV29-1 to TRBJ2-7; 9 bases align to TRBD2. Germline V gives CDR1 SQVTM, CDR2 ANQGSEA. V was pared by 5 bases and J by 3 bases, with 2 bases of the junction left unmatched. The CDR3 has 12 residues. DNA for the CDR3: TGCAGCGTTTCGACTAGCGGCTACGAGCAGTACTTC. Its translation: CSVSTSGYEQYF.

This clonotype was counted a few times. The CDR3 nucleotides are TGTGCCAGCAGCTCCGGGGAGGATGAGCAGTTCTTC. Translation gives CASSSGEDEQFF. The rearrangement joins TRBV11-2 to TRBJ2-1, with D possibly TRBD2 on 6 matching bases. This CDR3 is 12 amino acids long. The V end lost 4 bases, the J end lost 8 bases, and 9 bases lay between the germline ends. Germline V gene data show CDR1 as SGHAT and CDR2 as FQNNGV.

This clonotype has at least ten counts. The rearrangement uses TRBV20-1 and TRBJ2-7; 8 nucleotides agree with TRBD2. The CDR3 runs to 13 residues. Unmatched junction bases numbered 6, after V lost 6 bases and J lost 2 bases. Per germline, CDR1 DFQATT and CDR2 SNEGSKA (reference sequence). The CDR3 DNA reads TGCAGTGCCGAGACTAGCGCAGCCTACGAGCAGTACTTC. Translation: CSAETSAAYEQYF.

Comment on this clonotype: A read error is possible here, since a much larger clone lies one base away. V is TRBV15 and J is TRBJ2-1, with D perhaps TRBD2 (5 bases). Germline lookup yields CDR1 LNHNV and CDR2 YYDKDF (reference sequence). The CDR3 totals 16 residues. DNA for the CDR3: TGTGCCACCAGCAGAGATACAGCGGAGTCTTACAATGGGCAGTTCTTC. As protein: CATSRDTAESYNGQFF.

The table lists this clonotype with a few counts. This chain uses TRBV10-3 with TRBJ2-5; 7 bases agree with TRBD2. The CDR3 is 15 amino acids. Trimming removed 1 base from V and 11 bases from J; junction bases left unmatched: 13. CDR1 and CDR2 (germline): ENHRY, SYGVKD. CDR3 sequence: CAISEWTSPSNEQYF. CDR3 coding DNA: TGTGCCATCAGTGAGTGGACTAGTCCAAGCAATGAGCAGTACTTC.

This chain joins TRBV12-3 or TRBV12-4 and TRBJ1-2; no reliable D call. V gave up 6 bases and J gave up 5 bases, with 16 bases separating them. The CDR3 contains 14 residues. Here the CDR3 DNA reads TGTGCCAGCAGGGCCTTCGCCGGGAATTATGGCTACACCTTC. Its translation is CASRAFAGNYGYTF.

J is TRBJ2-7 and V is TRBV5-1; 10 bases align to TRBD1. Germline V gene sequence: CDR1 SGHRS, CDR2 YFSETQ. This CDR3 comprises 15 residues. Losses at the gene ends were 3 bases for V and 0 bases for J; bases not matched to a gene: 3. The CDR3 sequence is CASSSGQGISYEQYF. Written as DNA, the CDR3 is TGCGCCAGCAGCTCGGGACAGGGGATCTCCTACGAGCAGTACTTC.

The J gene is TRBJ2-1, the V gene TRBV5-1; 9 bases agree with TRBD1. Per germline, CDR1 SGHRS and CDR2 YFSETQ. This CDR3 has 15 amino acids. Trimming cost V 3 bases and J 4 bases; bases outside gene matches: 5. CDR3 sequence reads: CASSYGQGQYNEQFF. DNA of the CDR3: TGCGCCAGCAGCTACGGACAGGGGCAGTACAATGAGCAGTTCTTC.

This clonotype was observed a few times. The CDR3 DNA is TGCGCCAGCAGCCAAGCCCCGACAGGGGGCGAAAGGGCAGATACGCAGTATTTT. Its translation is CASSQAPTGGERADTQYF. The chain couples TRBV4-1 to TRBJ2-3, with 10 bases that match TRBD1. V lost 1 base, J lost 4 bases, and 11 bases stayed unmatched. CDR3 length: 18 residues. In germline, CDR1 is MGHRA, CDR2 YSYEKL.

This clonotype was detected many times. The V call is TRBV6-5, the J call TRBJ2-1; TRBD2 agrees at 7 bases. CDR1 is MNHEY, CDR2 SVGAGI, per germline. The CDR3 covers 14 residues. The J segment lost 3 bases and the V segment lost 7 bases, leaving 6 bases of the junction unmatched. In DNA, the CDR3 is TGTGCCAGCACCACGGGAGGTAACTACAATGAGCAGTTCTTC. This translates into CASTTGGNYNEQFF.

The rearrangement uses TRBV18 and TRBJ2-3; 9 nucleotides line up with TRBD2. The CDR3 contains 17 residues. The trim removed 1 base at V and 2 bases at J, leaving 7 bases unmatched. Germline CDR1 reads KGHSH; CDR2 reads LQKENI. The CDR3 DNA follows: TGTGCCAGCTCACCACTTCCGGCTAGCGGGGTCACAGATACGCAGTATTTT. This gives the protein CASSPLPASGVTDTQYF. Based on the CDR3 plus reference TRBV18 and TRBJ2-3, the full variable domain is NAGVMQNPRHLVRRRGQEARLRCSPMKGHSHVYWYRQLPEEGLKFMVYLQKENIIDESGMPKERFSAEFPKEGPSILRIQQVVRGDSAAYFCASSPLPASGVTDTQYFGPGTRLTVL.

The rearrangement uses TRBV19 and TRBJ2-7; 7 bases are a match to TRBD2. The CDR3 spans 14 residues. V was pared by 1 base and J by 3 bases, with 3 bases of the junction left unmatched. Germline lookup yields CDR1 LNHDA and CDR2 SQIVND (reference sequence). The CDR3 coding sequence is TGTGCCAGTAGTATAGGCGGGAGTGTCTACGAGCAGTACTTC. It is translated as CASSIGGSVYEQYF. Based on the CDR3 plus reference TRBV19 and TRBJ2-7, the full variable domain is DGGITQSPKYLFRKEGQNVTLSCEQNLNHDAMYWYRQDPGQGLRLIYYSQIVNDFQKGDIAEGYSVSREKKESFPLTVTSAQKNPTAFYLCASSIGGSVYEQYFGPGTRLTVT.

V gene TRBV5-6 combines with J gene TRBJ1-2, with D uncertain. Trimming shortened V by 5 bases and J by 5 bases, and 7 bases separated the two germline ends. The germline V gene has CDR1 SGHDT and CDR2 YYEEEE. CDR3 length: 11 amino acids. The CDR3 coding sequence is TGTGCCAGCAGTTGGGGATATGGCTACACCTTC. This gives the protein CASSWGYGYTF.

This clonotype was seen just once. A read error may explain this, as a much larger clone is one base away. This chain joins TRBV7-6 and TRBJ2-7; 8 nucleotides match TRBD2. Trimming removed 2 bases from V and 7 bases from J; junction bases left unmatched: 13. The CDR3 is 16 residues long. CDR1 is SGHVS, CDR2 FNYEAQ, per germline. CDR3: CASSLRLASGYNEQYF. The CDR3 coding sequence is TGTGCCAGCAGCTTAAGATTGGCTAGCGGGTACAATGAGCAGTACTTC.

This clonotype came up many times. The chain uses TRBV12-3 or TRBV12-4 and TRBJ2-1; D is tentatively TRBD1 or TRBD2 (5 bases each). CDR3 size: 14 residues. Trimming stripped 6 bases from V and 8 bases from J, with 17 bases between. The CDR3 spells CASSSTGTLYEQFF. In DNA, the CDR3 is TGTGCCAGCAGCAGCACCGGGACGCTTTATGAGCAGTTCTTC.

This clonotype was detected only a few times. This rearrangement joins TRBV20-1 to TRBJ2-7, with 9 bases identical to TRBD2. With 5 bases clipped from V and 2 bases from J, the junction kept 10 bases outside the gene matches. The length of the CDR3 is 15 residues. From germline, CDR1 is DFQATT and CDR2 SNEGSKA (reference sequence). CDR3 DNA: TGCAGTGCTCCTGTAGCGGGAGAGGGGGCCTACGAGCAGTACTTC. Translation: CSAPVAGEGAYEQYF.

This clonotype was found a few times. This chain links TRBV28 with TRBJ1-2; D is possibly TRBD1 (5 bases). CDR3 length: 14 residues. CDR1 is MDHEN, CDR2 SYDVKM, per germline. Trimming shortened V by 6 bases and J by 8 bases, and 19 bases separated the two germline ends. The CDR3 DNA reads TGTGCCAGCAGCTTAAGTCTCGGGGCCTGGGGCTACACCTTC. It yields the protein CASSLSLGAWGYTF.